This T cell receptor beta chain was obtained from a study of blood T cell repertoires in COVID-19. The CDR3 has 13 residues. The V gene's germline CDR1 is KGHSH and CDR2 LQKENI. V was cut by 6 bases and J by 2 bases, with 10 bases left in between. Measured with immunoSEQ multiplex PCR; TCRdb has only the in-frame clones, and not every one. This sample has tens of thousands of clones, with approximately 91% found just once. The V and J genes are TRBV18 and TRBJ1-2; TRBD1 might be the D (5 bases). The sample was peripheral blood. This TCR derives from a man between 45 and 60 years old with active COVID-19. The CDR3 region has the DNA TGTGCCAGCTCGCCGGACAAGAACTATGGCTACACCTTC. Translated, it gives CASSPDKNYGYTF.